The TCR beta chain described here comes from a study of pediatric ulcerative colitis. Trimming took off 7 bases at V and 5 bases at J, with 12 bases between the two ends. The CDR3 length is 12 residues. The germline V gene encodes CDR1 SQVTM and CDR2 ANQGSEA. Only in-frame clones appear in the TCRdb table, and some are missing; sequencing was by immunoSEQ multiplex PCR. The sample includes approximately 60,000 clones, approximately 87% seen only once; the top ten take nearly 3.5%. This clonotype was obtained from a boy aged 10-17 years with severe ulcerative colitis. The chain has TRBV29-1 and TRBJ2-1; a weak D match, TRBD2 (6 bases). The sample consisted of blood. The chain's CDR3 is CSAGLEDNEQFF. In DNA form, the CDR3 reads TGCAGCGCGGGACTTGAGGACAATGAGCAGTTCTTC.